This T cell receptor beta chain was recovered during a study of T cell responses to AZD1222 COVID-19 vaccine. General study findings and limits: White British people made up most donors, females outnumbered males, and clonal diversity was possibly underestimated. An increase in Spike-specific TCR breadth and depth was observed after two AZD1222 doses.

On this clone: Its antigen is unidentified.

The repertoire was sequenced with immunoSEQ multiplex PCR; TCRdb's copy has only in-frame clones and lacks some. The table records roughly 150,000 clones, 90% of them present only once. The CDR3 runs to 17 residues. The J segment lost 4 bases and the V segment lost 4 bases, leaving 13 bases of the junction unmatched. The germline CDR1 and CDR2 sequences are ENHRY and SYGVKD. The genes are TRBV10-3 and TRBJ2-7, with 10 bases that match TRBD2. The receptor's source is an adult who received the AZD1222 COVID-19 vaccine. Sequencing used peripheral blood, obtained 28 days after the second AZD1222 dose. The CDR3 sequence: CAISGSPQAGGKYEQYF. CDR3 bases: TGTGCCATCAGTGGGTCTCCCCAAGCGGGAGGGAAGTACGAGCAGTACTTC.